This T cell receptor beta chain emerged from a study of T cell repertoires in ileal Crohn's disease (dated by TCRdb to between 2018 and 2021). For the study in its entirety: Median disease duration was roughly eight years, and roughly 35% of patients were identified as active smokers at the time of surgery. Every patient underwent surgery because of a complication, which was stricturing disease in around 60% and penetrating disease in 39%. About half of the patients received postoperative therapy: about a dozen received thiopurines and 15 to 20 received anti-TNF agents. A prospective multicentre cohort supplied the roughly 57 Crohn's disease patients whose TCR repertoires were analysed. Running in parallel with the study was a multicentre cohort set up to find predictors of early endoscopic recurrence following ileocolonic resection. A total of some 150 mucosal samples from about 57 patients were sequenced, collected from several sites on the surgical specimen and at postoperative endoscopy. Endoscopic postoperative recurrence was defined as a Rutgeerts score above i0.

Results and caveats for the whole study, not just this receptor: A significantly higher proportion of clonal expansions was observed in active smokers at surgery than in non-smokers (25.9% vs 17.9%, p=0.02). Only a subgroup of patients, of unstated size, had their mucosal CD4 and CD8 T cells sorted and sequenced. Sorted CD8 T cells carried more high-frequency clones than CD4 T cells, suggesting mucosal expansions were mainly CD8. Higher percentages of high-frequency clones at the time of surgery were linked to endoscopic recurrence, and every patient with clonality above 26.8% (18/57) had recurrence.

There are 15 amino acids in the CDR3, from cysteine to phenylalanine inclusive. Of the read, only the CDR3 DNA is kept; its 45 bases are in frame from base 1. Trimming leaves V shorter by 6 bases and J shorter by 8 bases, with the junction holding 9 bases beyond the gene matches. Sequences MNHEY (CDR1) and SMNVEV (CDR2) are obtained from the germline V gene (reference sequence). Adults with ileal or ileocolonic Crohn's disease and an indication for ileocolonic resection were eligible for inclusion. Before DNA extraction, whole ileal mucosal biopsies were kept frozen at -80 degrees C. Genomic DNA was extracted from frozen whole biopsies using a TRizol-based method and was quantified with a NanoDrop 2000 spectrophotometer. For commercial TCRB immunosequencing, roughly 0.5 micrograms of biopsy DNA were submitted for each sample. A two-step, amplification bias-controlled multiplex PCR was used by Adaptive Biotechnology to amplify CDR3 regions from genomic DNA. Primers covering every V and J gene segment were used in the first PCR, while barcodes and Illumina adapters were added in the second PCR. CDR3 libraries were sequenced using an Illumina instrument. Processing in the source paper ran as follows. The analysis drew on both the pipelines supplied by the vendor and custom analysis of the raw data in R/Bioconductor running R version 3.3.0. Clonality, which ranges from 0 to 1, was calculated as the inverse of the normalised Shannon entropy across all productive clones. High-frequency clones were defined as the repertoire share of the top 100 clones, retaining only clones passing a 95% confidence test. Overlap between samples was measured with the Morisita-Horn index, while repertoire diversity was measured with the Simpson index. TCRdb stores this immuneACCESS table with in-frame sequences only. Part of the clones is absent; in the studies checked, under half of the shortfall reflects unresolved V genes, and no reason is known for the rest. The V and J calls and the clone size are those of that table, but D and trimming were determined from the DNA. The sample table records roughly 31,000 clones; just under 80% of these occur just once. Under 20% of the sample is in the top ten clones.

Details on this clone: No cognate antigen has been identified for it. Per-base qualities were not stored, and no clone one base away is much larger.

The sequence derives from an adult with Crohn's disease. Sequenced sample: ileal tissue. The chain was built from TRBV27 and TRBJ2-4, with 11 bases matching TRBD1. CDR3 region: CASSPAGTGGHIQYF. Read as DNA, the sequence is TGTGCCAGCAGCCCAGCCGGGACAGGGGGGCACATTCAGTACTTC.